This entry lists 10 T cell receptor beta chains sequenced from one sample in a study of T cell repertoires in cytomegalovirus infection. Each CDR3 protein gets one entry after TCRdb re-called the reads with MiXCR. The sample lists approximately 340,000 distinct CDR3 sequences; roughly 28% were seen once. The antigens for these receptors are not known. The sequencing here drew on cultured PBMCs, taken from culture after CMV antigen stimulation. The receptors derive from a human donor in good health (CMV status not recorded). Some clones in this sample may be carry-over from other donors' samples.

This clonotype was seen a handful of times. The chain carries TRBV7-4 and TRBJ2-5; D remains ambiguous. The ends were cut back, 2 bases at V and 5 bases at J, with 9 bases in the middle. CDR1 and CDR2 (germline): SGHVT, SQSDAQ. This CDR3 contains 13 residues. DNA of the CDR3: TGTGCCAGCAGCTTACTACCCGGGGAGACCCAGTACTTC. This sequence encodes CASSLLPGETQYF. Full variable domain (missing parts from reference TRBV7-4 and TRBJ2-5): GAGVSQSPRYKVAKRGRDVALRCDSISGHVTLYWYRQTLGQGSEVLTYSQSDAQRDKSGRPSGRFSAERPERSVSTLKIQRTEQGDSAVYLCASSLLPGETQYFGPGTRLLVL.

The chain combines TRBV24-1 with TRBJ2-1; the D is unclear. V lost 0 bases and J lost 5, with 7 bases in between. This CDR3 comprises 14 residues. Germline CDR1 KGHDR, CDR2 SFDVKD. For the CDR3, the DNA is TGTGCCACCAGTGATTTGCGTAGCAACAATGAGCAGTTCTTC. Amino acids: CATSDLRSNNEQFF.

This clonotype was counted at least ten times. This chain uses TRBV7-3 with TRBJ2-5; 9 bases fit TRBD2. Germline trimming cut 5 bases from V and 5 bases from J; bases unmatched to any gene: 18. Germline CDR1 SGHTA, CDR2 FQGTGA. This CDR3 comprises 18 residues. The chain's CDR3 is CASSHARPAREGRETQYF. CDR3 coding DNA: TGTGCCAGCAGCCATGCGCGTCCCGCGCGGGAGGGCCGGGAGACCCAGTACTTC. The full variable domain, with the rest looked up from reference TRBV7-3 and TRBJ2-5, is GAGVSQTPSNKVTEKGKYVELRCDPISGHTALYWYRQSLGQGPEFLIYFQGTGAADDSGLPNDRFFAVRPEGSVSTLKIQRTERGDSAVYLCASSHARPAREGRETQYFGPGTRLLVL.

The V and J genes are TRBV6-1 and TRBJ1-5; 9 nucleotides match TRBD1. The V segment lost 5 bases and the J segment 5 bases; nucleotides outside the gene matches: 16. This CDR3 comprises 18 residues. CDR1 and CDR2 from the germline V gene are MNHNS and SASEGT. CDR3: CASSINFVGQGPHQPQHF. The DNA for the CDR3 is TGTGCCAGCAGTATTAACTTTGTCGGACAGGGGCCCCATCAGCCCCAGCATTTT.

V is TRBV2 and J is TRBJ2-3; 8 nucleotides agree with TRBD1. CDR1 is SNHLY, CDR2 FYNNEI, per germline. There are 13 residues in the CDR3. The ends lost 3 bases at V and 6 bases at J; junction bases unmatched: 2. For the CDR3, the DNA is TGTGCCAGCAGTGATCAGGGGGCTGATACGCAGTATTTT. This sequence encodes CASSDQGADTQYF. Full variable domain (missing parts from reference TRBV2 and TRBJ2-3): EPEVTQTPSHQVTQMGQEVILRCVPISNHLYFYWYRQILGQKVEFLVSFYNNEISEKSEIFDDQFSVERPDGSNFTLKIRSTKLEDSAMYFCASSDQGADTQYFGPGTRLTVL.

This clonotype was detected a few times. The chain carries TRBV19 and TRBJ1-3, with D perhaps TRBD1 (5 bases). Trimming cost V 4 bases and J 0 bases, with 13 bases left between them. This CDR3 has 16 residues. Germline V gives CDR1 LNHDA, CDR2 SQIVND (reference sequence). CDR3 sequence (DNA): TGTGCCAGTAGTAGAGACAGACGCAACTCTGGAAACACCATATATTTT. Translation gives CASSRDRRNSGNTIYF. The whole variable domain, remainder taken from reference TRBV19 and TRBJ1-3, is DGGITQSPKYLFRKEGQNVTLSCEQNLNHDAMYWYRQDPGQGLRLIYYSQIVNDFQKGDIAEGYSVSREKKESFPLTVTSAQKNPTAFYLCASSRDRRNSGNTIYFGEGSWLTVV.

This clonotype occurred once. V and J are TRBV15 and TRBJ1-5; the match to TRBD1 covers 9 bases. The CDR3 has 15 residues. Trimming removed 4 bases from V and 9 bases from J; junction bases left unmatched: 10. Germline V CDR1 and CDR2: LNHNV, YYDKDF (reference sequence). CDR3 sequence reads: CATSTTGGSESPQHF. Written as DNA, the CDR3 is TGTGCCACCAGCACCACAGGGGGCTCGGAGTCGCCCCAGCATTTT.

V is TRBV20-1 and J is TRBJ2-3; TRBD2 matches at 7 bases. The CDR3 contains 14 residues. Germline CDR1 and CDR2: DFQATT and SNEGSKA (reference sequence). Written as DNA, the CDR3 is TGCAGAGGCGGACGGCGGGAGATAGCAGATACGCAGTATTTT. It yields the protein CRGGRREIADTQYF.

V usage is TRBV7-2 and J usage is TRBJ1-5; 9 nucleotides align to TRBD1. The V and J ends lost 5 bases and 5 bases, in that order; junction bases with no gene match: 7. The germline V gene has CDR1 SGHTA and CDR2 FQGNSA. The CDR3 has 15 amino acids. The CDR3 bases are TGTGCCAGCAGCATCAGCTGGACAGGGGATCAGCCCCAGCATTTT. Translation: CASSISWTGDQPQHF.

This clonotype was observed a few times. CDR3 nucleotide sequence: TGTGCCAGCAGTTTAACGGGGAGGGGGGGTCAGCCCCAGCATTTT. Protein product: CASSLTGRGGQPQHF. This rearrangement joins TRBV28 to TRBJ1-5; tentatively, D is TRBD1 (6 bases). From germline, CDR1 is MDHEN and CDR2 SYDVKM. Trimming left V 2 bases short and J 6 bases short, with 14 bases between. This CDR3 is 15 amino acids long.